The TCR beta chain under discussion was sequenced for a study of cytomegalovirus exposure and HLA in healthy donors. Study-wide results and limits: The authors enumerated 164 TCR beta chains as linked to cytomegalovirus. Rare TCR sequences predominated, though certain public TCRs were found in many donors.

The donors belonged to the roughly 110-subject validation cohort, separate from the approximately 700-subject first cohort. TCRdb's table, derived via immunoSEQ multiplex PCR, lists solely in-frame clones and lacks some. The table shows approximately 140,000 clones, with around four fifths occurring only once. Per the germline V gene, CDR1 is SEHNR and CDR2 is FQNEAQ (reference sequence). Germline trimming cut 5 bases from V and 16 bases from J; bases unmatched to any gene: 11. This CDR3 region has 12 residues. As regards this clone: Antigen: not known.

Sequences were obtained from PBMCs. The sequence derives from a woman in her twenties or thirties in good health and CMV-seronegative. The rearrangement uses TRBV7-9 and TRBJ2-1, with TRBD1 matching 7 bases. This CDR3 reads CASSPLQGIAFF. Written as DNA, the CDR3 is TGTGCCAGCAGCCCCTTACAGGGGATCGCATTCTTC.